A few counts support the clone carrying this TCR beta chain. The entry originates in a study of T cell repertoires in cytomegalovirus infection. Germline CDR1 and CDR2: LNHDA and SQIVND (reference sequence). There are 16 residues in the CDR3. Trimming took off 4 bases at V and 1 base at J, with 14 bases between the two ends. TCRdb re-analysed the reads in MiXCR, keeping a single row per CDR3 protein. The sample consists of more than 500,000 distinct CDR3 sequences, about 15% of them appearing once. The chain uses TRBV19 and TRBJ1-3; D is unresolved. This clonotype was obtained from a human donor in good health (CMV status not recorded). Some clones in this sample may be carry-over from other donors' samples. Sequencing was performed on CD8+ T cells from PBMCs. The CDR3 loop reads CASSTNWFISGNTIYF. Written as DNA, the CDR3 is TGTGCCAGTAGTACCAATTGGTTCATTTCTGGAAACACCATATATTTT. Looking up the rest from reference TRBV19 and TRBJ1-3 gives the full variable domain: DGGITQSPKYLFRKEGQNVTLSCEQNLNHDAMYWYRQDPGQGLRLIYYSQIVNDFQKGDIAEGYSVSREKKESFPLTVTSAQKNPTAFYLCASSTNWFISGNTIYFGEGSWLTVV.